These 26 T cell receptor beta chains were all obtained from the same sample, sequenced in a study of pediatric ulcerative colitis. Libraries were prepared by immunoSEQ multiplex PCR; TCRdb keeps only in-frame clonotypes and omits some of them. The profile covers some 57,000 clones, with over 70% appearing a single time and over 1.3% taken by the ten largest. Material: blood. These receptors were obtained from a boy aged 5-17 years who was a control in a study of pediatric ulcerative colitis.

The chain recombines TRBV5-4 with TRBJ1-3; tentatively, D is TRBD1 (5 bases). The CDR3 has 17 residues. The germline V gene encodes CDR1 SGHNT and CDR2 YYREEE (reference sequence). V was shortened by 3 bases and J by 4 bases, with 20 bases between the two germline ends. The DNA for the CDR3 is TGTGCCAGCAGCTCCGAACGGACAAGGCAGGACGGAAACACCATATATTTT. Its protein product is CASSSERTRQDGNTIYF.

The V gene is TRBV9, the J gene TRBJ1-4; TRBD1 might be the D (5 bases). Per the germline V gene, CDR1 is SGDLS and CDR2 is YYNGEE. Trimming removed 0 bases from V and 8 bases from J, with 14 bases in between. The CDR3 runs to 15 residues. The CDR3, as DNA: TGTGCCAGCAGCGTAGGGATCAGGGTTGGCGAAAAACTGTTTTTT. Its translation is CASSVGIRVGEKLFF.

The chain recombines TRBV28 with TRBJ1-6; D may be TRBD1 (6 bases). Germline CDR1 reads MDHEN; CDR2 reads SYDVKM. The V and J ends lost 3 bases and 0 bases respectively, with 18 bases between them. This CDR3 has 19 amino acids. In DNA form, the CDR3 reads TGTGCCAGCAGTTTTCCGACAGGCAGGTTTAGCTCCTATAATTCACCCCTCCACTTT. Protein product: CASSFPTGRFSSYNSPLHF.

The chain carries TRBV5-6 and TRBJ2-4; maybe TRBD1 (6 bases). This CDR3 is 16 amino acids long. V was clipped by 4 bases and J by 6 bases, with 20 bases between them. CDR1 and CDR2 from the germline V gene are SGHDT and YYEEEE. The CDR3 DNA follows: TGTGCCAGCAGCCAGGACAGTTCCTCGTTGAGAAACATTCAGTACTTC. This gives the protein CASSQDSSSLRNIQYF. The variable domain in full, with the rest retrieved from reference TRBV5-6 and TRBJ2-4, is DAGVTQSPTHLIKTRGQQVTLRCSPKSGHDTVSWYQQALGQGPQFIFQYYEEEERQRGNFPDRFSGHQFPNYSSELNVNALLLGDSALYLCASSQDSSSLRNIQYFGAGTRLSVL.

The V gene is TRBV27, the J gene TRBJ2-5; perhaps TRBD1 as D (6 bases). Trimming took 5 bases from V and 4 from J, leaving 11 bases between them. CDR1 MNHEY and CDR2 SMNVEV come from the germline V gene (reference sequence). The CDR3 is made up of 13 amino acids. In DNA form, the CDR3 reads TGTGCCAGCAGTAACAGAGGGGGAGAGACCCAGTACTTC. Protein sequence: CASSNRGGETQYF.

This chain uses TRBV18 with TRBJ2-1, with 8 positions matching TRBD1. V lost 5 bases to trimming and J lost 4 bases; unmatched junction nucleotides: 13. CDR1 is KGHSH and CDR2 is LQKENI in the germline V gene. This CDR3 has 17 residues. The CDR3 spells CASSGQGQMYVYNEQFF. CDR3 DNA: TGTGCCAGCTCAGGACAGGGTCAGATGTATGTTTACAATGAGCAGTTCTTC.

This rearrangement joins TRBV19 to TRBJ2-5; possibly TRBD1 for D (6 bases). Germline CDR1 is LNHDA and CDR2 is SQIVND (reference sequence). This CDR3 contains 15 residues. V lost 4 bases and J 5 bases, leaving 17 bases between the germline ends. The CDR3 DNA reads as TGTGCCAGTAGTACCCCCGGGACATATGCCGAGACCCAGTACTTC. Translating it yields CASSTPGTYAETQYF.

The CDR3 protein is CAIRDRGSSYEQYF. In nucleotides, the CDR3 is TGTGCCATCAGGGACAGGGGGAGCTCCTACGAGCAGTACTTC. The rearrangement uses TRBV10-3 and TRBJ2-7, with TRBD1 identical over 10 bases. The CDR3 has 14 residues. The germline gives CDR1 ENHRY, CDR2 SYGVKD. Trimming took 6 bases from V and 0 from J; bases not matched to a gene: 2.

This chain links TRBV20-1 with TRBJ2-1; D unclear. This CDR3 has 11 residues. The V gene's germline CDR1 is DFQATT and CDR2 SNEGSKA (reference sequence). The ends were cut back, 3 bases at V and 7 bases at J, with 7 bases in the middle. The CDR3 protein is CSARRLNEQFF. The CDR3 nucleotides read TGCAGTGCTAGGAGGCTAAATGAGCAGTTCTTC.

The chain is built from TRBV19 and TRBJ1-1; no definite D call. V gave up 6 bases and J gave up 1 base, with 12 bases separating them. Germline loops: CDR1 LNHDA, CDR2 SQIVND (reference sequence). This CDR3 is 14 amino acids long. CDR3 nucleotide sequence: TGTGCCAGTAGCGACCCATTAGGGAACACTGAAGCTTTCTTT. This translates into CASSDPLGNTEAFF.

The chain combines TRBV7-2 with TRBJ2-5; tentative D call: TRBD2 (6 bases). This CDR3 is built from 13 residues. V was shortened by 5 bases and J by 3 bases, with 10 bases between the two germline ends. Germline V gene lookup returns CDR1 SGHTA and CDR2 FQGNSA. CDR3 in amino acids: CASSGGGEETQYF. CDR3 nucleotide sequence: TGTGCCAGCAGCGGTGGAGGGGAAGAGACCCAGTACTTC.

The chain uses TRBV28 and TRBJ2-4, with 9 bases fitting TRBD2. The CDR3 has 12 residues. The germline V gene encodes CDR1 MDHEN and CDR2 SYDVKM. The CDR3 loop reads CMAGGPRNIQYF. CDR3 DNA sequence: TGTATGGCGGGAGGGCCAAGGAACATTCAGTACTTC.

This chain uses TRBV7-2 with TRBJ2-7; 7 bases align to TRBD1. Germline V gene sequence: CDR1 SGHTA, CDR2 FQGNSA. This CDR3 contains 14 residues. V was clipped by 1 base and J by 8 bases; unmatched bases: 8. The CDR3 loop is CASSLDQQGYKQYF. The CDR3 DNA reads as TGTGCCAGCAGCTTAGACCAACAGGGGTATAAGCAGTACTTC.

The rearrangement links TRBV19 to TRBJ2-1, with unresolved D. The CDR3 length is 15 residues. The germline V gene has CDR1 LNHDA and CDR2 SQIVND (reference sequence). The ends were cut back, 2 bases at V and 6 bases at J, with 14 bases in the middle. As DNA, the CDR3 is TGTGCCAGTAGTATACGAATTGGGCCGGCCAATGAGCAGTTCTTC. Its protein is CASSIRIGPANEQFF.

V is TRBV10-3 and J is TRBJ2-7; unclear D gene. V was shortened by 3 bases and J by 4 bases, with 4 bases between the two germline ends. The CDR3 runs to 11 residues. Germline V gene data show CDR1 as ENHRY and CDR2 as SYGVKD. CDR3 region: CAISDGYEQYF. In DNA, the CDR3 is TGTGCCATCAGTGACGGGTACGAGCAGTACTTC.

In this sample, this clone turned up once. The chain has TRBV2 and TRBJ1-2; D remains ambiguous. With 0 bases removed from V and 2 bases from J, the gap between germline ends came to 13 bases. Germline assignment: CDR1 SNHLY and CDR2 FYNNEI. The CDR3 contains 16 residues. Written as DNA, the CDR3 is TGTGCCAGCAGTGAAGCGTTGTTGTCGGGGAACTATGGCTACACCTTC. Its protein is CASSEALLSGNYGYTF.

The rearrangement links TRBV16 to TRBJ1-3; D gene ambiguous. V was clipped by 2 bases and J by 4 bases, with 12 bases between them. There are 15 residues in the CDR3. Germline V CDR1 and CDR2: KGHSY, FQNENV. DNA for the CDR3: TGTGCCAGCAGCCAACATAGAGCCACCGGAAACACCATATATTTT. Its protein is CASSQHRATGNTIYF.

J is TRBJ1-2 and V is TRBV2, with 9 bases identical to TRBD1. The CDR3 consists of 16 residues. Germline loops: CDR1 SNHLY, CDR2 FYNNEI. J gave up 2 bases and V 6 bases, and 10 bases lay outside the gene matches. CDR3: CASRELRDRENYGYTF. CDR3 bases: TGTGCCAGCAGAGAACTACGGGACAGGGAAAACTATGGCTACACCTTC.

The rearrangement uses TRBV30 and TRBJ2-3, with 9 bases lining up with TRBD2. V shed 8 bases and J 4 bases; nucleotides not matched to a gene: 10. The CDR3 runs to 14 residues. Germline V lookup: CDR1 GTSNPN, CDR2 SVGIG (reference sequence). CDR3 sequence: CAVLAGGGADTQYF. The DNA for the CDR3 is TGTGCCGTGCTGGCGGGGGGGGGCGCAGATACGCAGTATTTT.

V and J are TRBV6-4 and TRBJ2-1; D perhaps matches TRBD2 (6 bases). The CDR3 contains 15 residues. V lost 2 bases, J lost 3 bases, and 11 bases lay in between. Germline V lookup: CDR1 MRHNA, CDR2 SNTAGT. The CDR3 nucleotides read TGTGCCAGCAGTGACGGGGTCGGGAGCTACAATGAGCAGTTCTTC. It codes for CASSDGVGSYNEQFF.

The genes are TRBV5-6 and TRBJ2-2, with a tentative D call TRBD2 (6 bases). Trimming stripped 5 bases from V and 6 bases from J, with 11 bases between. The CDR3 is 13 residues long. Germline lookup yields CDR1 SGHDT and CDR2 YYEEEE. Here the CDR3 reads CASSLPGAGELFF. DNA for the CDR3: TGTGCCAGCAGTCTCCCGGGGGCCGGGGAGCTGTTTTTT.

The rearrangement links TRBV9 to TRBJ1-2; 7 nucleotides agree with TRBD1. V gave up 3 bases and J gave up 4 bases; unmatched junction bases: 6. This CDR3 comprises 14 residues. CDR1 is SGDLS and CDR2 is YYNGEE in the germline V gene. The CDR3 coding sequence is TGTGCCAGCAGCGCCGGGACAGCCCTCTATGGCTACACCTTC. It codes for CASSAGTALYGYTF.

V usage is TRBV18 and J usage is TRBJ1-1, with 9 bases identical to TRBD1. Germline V gene sequence: CDR1 KGHSH, CDR2 LQKENI. This CDR3 region has 12 residues. Unmatched junction bases numbered 5, after V lost 6 bases and J lost 9 bases. In nucleotides, the CDR3 is TGTGCCAGCTCCGGACAGGGGAAAAAAGCTTTCTTT. The encoded protein is CASSGQGKKAFF.

The chain joins TRBV5-1 to TRBJ2-7, with TRBD1 matching over 7 bases. The germline CDR1 and CDR2 sequences are SGHRS and YFSETQ. V was pared by 0 bases and J by 3 bases, with 3 bases of the junction left unmatched. This CDR3 has 14 residues. The CDR3 spells CASSLGQGGYEQYF. CDR3 in DNA: TGCGCCAGCAGCTTGGGACAGGGCGGCTACGAGCAGTACTTC.

V gene TRBV9 combines with J gene TRBJ2-7; 9 nucleotides line up with TRBD2. Germline CDR1 reads SGDLS; CDR2 reads YYNGEE. CDR3 length: 14 residues. The trim removed 3 bases at V and 1 base at J, leaving 2 bases unmatched. The CDR3 nucleotides read TGTGCCAGCAGCGGGACTAGCGAGTCCTACGAGCAGTACTTC. Residues: CASSGTSESYEQYF. Complete variable domain (other parts from reference TRBV9 and TRBJ2-7): DSGVTQTPKHLITATGQRVTLRCSPRSGDLSVYWYQQSLDQGLQFLIQYYNGEERAKGNILERFSAQQFPDLHSELNLSSLELGDSALYFCASSGTSESYEQYFGPGTRLTVT.

A single count supports this clone. The chain joins TRBV5-4 to TRBJ2-5; TRBD1 matches at 9 bases. The germline CDR1 and CDR2 sequences are SGHNT and YYREEE (reference sequence). Trimming took 4 bases from V and 4 from J; bases not matched to a gene: 8. The CDR3 loop spans 15 amino acids. CDR3 sequence (DNA): TGTGCCAGCAGCCCGGACAGGGGATGGGGAGAGACCCAGTACTTC. This sequence encodes CASSPDRGWGETQYF. The variable domain in full, completed from reference TRBV5-4 and TRBJ2-5, reads ETGVTQSPTHLIKTRGQQVTLRCSSQSGHNTVSWYQQALGQGPQFIFQYYREEENGRGNFPPRFSGLQFPNYSSELNVNALELDDSALYLCASSPDRGWGETQYFGPGTRLLVL.